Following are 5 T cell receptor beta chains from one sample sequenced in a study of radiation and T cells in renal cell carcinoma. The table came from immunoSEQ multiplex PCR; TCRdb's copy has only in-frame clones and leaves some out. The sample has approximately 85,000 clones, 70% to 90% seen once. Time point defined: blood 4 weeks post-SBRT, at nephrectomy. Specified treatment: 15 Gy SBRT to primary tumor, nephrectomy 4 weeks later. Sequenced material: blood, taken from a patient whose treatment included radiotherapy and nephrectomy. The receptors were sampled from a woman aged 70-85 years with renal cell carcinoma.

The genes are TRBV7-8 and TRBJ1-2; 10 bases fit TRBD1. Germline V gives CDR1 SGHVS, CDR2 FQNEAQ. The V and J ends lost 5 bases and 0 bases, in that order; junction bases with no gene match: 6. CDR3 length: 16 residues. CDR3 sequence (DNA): TGTGCCAGCAGCCGAGACAGGGGGCGATCTAACTATGGCTACACCTTC. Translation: CASSRDRGRSNYGYTF.

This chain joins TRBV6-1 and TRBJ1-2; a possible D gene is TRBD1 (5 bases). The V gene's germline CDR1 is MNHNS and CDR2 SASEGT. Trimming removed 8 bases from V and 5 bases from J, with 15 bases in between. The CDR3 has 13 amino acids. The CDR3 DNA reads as TGTGCCAGCTGCCGGTCGGGGGTGTATGGCTACACCTTC. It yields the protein CASCRSGVYGYTF.

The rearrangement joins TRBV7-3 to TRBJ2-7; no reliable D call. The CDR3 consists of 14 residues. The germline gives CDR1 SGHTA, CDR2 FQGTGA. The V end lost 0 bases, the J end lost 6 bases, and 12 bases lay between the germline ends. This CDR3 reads CASSLTSISTEQYF. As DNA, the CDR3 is TGTGCCAGCAGCTTAACTTCCATCTCTACCGAGCAGTACTTC.

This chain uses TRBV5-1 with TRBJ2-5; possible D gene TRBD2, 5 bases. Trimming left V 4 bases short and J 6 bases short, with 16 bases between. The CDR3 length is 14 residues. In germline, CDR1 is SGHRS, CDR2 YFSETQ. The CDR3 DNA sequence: TGCGCCAGCAGCCGCGAGGGTAGTGTACAGACCCAGTACTTC. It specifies CASSREGSVQTQYF. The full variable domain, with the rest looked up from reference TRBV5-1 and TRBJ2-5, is KAGVTQTPRYLIKTRGQQVTLSCSPISGHRSVSWYQQTPGQGLQFLFEYFSETQRNKGNFPGRFSGRQFSNSRSEMNVSTLELGDSALYLCASSREGSVQTQYFGPGTRLLVL.

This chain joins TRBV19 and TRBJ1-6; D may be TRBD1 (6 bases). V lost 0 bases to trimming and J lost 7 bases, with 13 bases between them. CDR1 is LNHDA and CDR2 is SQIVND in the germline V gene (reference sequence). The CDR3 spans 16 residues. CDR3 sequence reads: CASSIDLLRGNSPLHF. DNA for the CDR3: TGTGCCAGTAGTATAGATCTGCTCAGGGGCAATTCACCCCTCCACTTT.